This entry lists 5 T cell receptor beta chains sequenced from one sample in a study of post-analysis software for immune sequencing data. Study-wide results and caveats: Four to six TRBV segments were more frequent in patients than controls; TRBV5-6, TRBV5-1 and TRBV20-1 belonged to this group.

Unique molecular identifiers tagged the TCR beta cDNA libraries. Each CDR3 protein is one row after TCRdb ran MiXCR on the PCR reads. Altogether roughly 620,000 distinct CDR3 sequences are present, roughly 45% being singletons, with the ten largest covering about 1.5%. These receptors' antigens are unknown. Material for sequencing was blood. The receptors stem from a girl between 5 and 17 years old with multiple sclerosis.

V gene TRBV29-1 combines with J gene TRBJ1-1; weak D call: TRBD1 (5 bases). The CDR3 spans 17 residues. V shed 2 bases and J shed 1 base, with 20 bases lying between them. Germline lookup yields CDR1 SQVTM and CDR2 ANQGSEA. CDR3: CSVEPLAKGPANTEAFF. The DNA for the CDR3 is TGCAGCGTTGAACCCTTAGCAAAGGGACCGGCGAACACTGAAGCTTTCTTT.

For the CDR3, the DNA is TGCAGTGCATCAACGACAGGCTCGATCATGAGCTCCTACAATGAGCAGTTCTTC. Its translation: CSASTTGSIMSSYNEQFF. The J gene is TRBJ2-1, the V gene TRBV20-1, with D maybe TRBD1 (6 bases). The CDR3 totals 18 residues. V shed 6 bases and J shed 0 bases, with 24 bases lying between them. Germline-derived CDR1 and CDR2 are DFQATT and SNEGSKA (reference sequence).

This clonotype has only a few counts. The chain employs TRBV4-1 and TRBJ2-7, with D tentatively TRBD1 (6 bases). The germline CDR1 and CDR2 sequences are MGHRA and YSYEKL. The ends were cut back, 2 bases at V and 0 bases at J, with 14 bases in the middle. This CDR3 is 16 amino acids long. CDR3 coding DNA: TGCGCCAGCAGCCAAAGCTCTCAGGGGCTCTCCTACGAGCAGTACTTC. Residues: CASSQSSQGLSYEQYF.

Of note for this clonotype: At one boundary the junction diverges from the germline segment, which might be a read error. The chain couples TRBV3-1 to TRBJ2-5; TRBD2 agrees at 8 bases. The germline CDR1 and CDR2 sequences are LGHDT and YNNKEL (reference sequence). The CDR3 runs 13 residues. The CDR3 sequence is CASSQAGGEPQYF. CDR3 in DNA: TGTGCCAGCAGCCAGGCGGGGGGAGAGCCCCAGTACTTC.

V and J are TRBV5-1 and TRBJ2-7; no definite D call. CDR3 length: 11 residues. The germline V and J ends were trimmed by 3 bases and 7 bases, with 8 bases remaining between them. The germline gives CDR1 SGHRS, CDR2 YFSETQ. Here the CDR3 DNA reads TGCGCCAGCAGCTGGCTGGGGGAGCAGTACTTC. Translated, it gives CASSWLGEQYF.